This T cell receptor beta chain comes out of a study of CD8 T cells in Susac syndrome (dated by TCRdb to between 2018 and 2021). For the study in its entirety: The study used repertoire sequencing to test whether antigen drove CD8+ T cell activation and differentiation in Susac syndrome. General findings and caveats noted by the study authors: The number of individuals in the TCR sequencing and HLA analysis was recognized as being relatively small.

Trimming accounts for 4 bases at V and 4 bases at J, while the number of junction bases matched to no gene is 12. The CDR3 goes from the cysteine to the phenylalanine over 16 residues. CDR3 DNA only is kept here, 48 bases in frame from base 1. RNA was extracted using the RNeasy kit, and about 0.5 to 1 microgram was reverse transcribed with random hexamers. TCR beta CDR3 regions were amplified with the immunoSEQ multiplex PCR assay covering 54 Vbeta and 13 Jbeta segments. Bias from PCR amplification was corrected by using a synthetic template baseline for primer optimization and for computational correction. The original methods were these. Reads were annotated to V, D and J genes per IMGT and analyzed with immunoSEQ Analyzer, keeping only productive sequences. Clonality was computed as one minus Shannon entropy normalized by log2 of the number of productive unique sequences. Public and private clones were assessed among the 100 most prevalent clones of each patient and control. Susac-specific clones were defined as absent from healthy and MS cohorts, some 1,000 published viral clones and other ImmuneACCESS disease sequences. TCRdb took the public reads, trimmed them with fastp at Q25, ran MiXCR for clone calling and kept in-frame beta chains. Entries that share a CDR3 protein sequence are merged under the most common genes and DNA. TCRdb, not the original authors, processed these V and J calls. The sample table contains under 250,000 distinct CDR3 sequences; only one count was recorded for 90% to 95% of them. Roughly 0.07% of the sample belongs to the ten largest clones.

Peripheral blood CD8+ and CD4+ T cells from healthy donors, Susac syndrome patients and multiple sclerosis patients were profiled by high-throughput TCR beta sequencing. Treatment-naive patients with stable or active relapsing-remitting disease fulfilling revised McDonald criteria were used as multiple sclerosis controls. Bulk CD8+ and CD4+ T cells were purified by magnetic negative isolation, whereas CD8+ TEMRA cells were enriched by FACS. Blood was drawn into EDTA tubes, processed within 24 hours, and PBMCs were isolated by density gradient centrifugation. PBMCs intended for TCR sequencing were frozen in liquid nitrogen and were later thawed in a 37 degrees C water bath. The sorted or isolated CD4+, CD8+ and CD8+ TEMRA cells had a purity of 90% or higher. This clonotype appeared once. Its antigen is currently not known. Per-base quality was not reported, and no clone a single base away is much larger than it. A read on its own is weak evidence.

The source is a human donor with multiple sclerosis. This chain joins TRBV12-3 or TRBV12-4 to TRBJ2-7; TRBD1 fits 8 bases in the junction. Sequenced: CD4+ T cells from PBMCs. The CDR3 protein sequence reads: CASSSRGTGRPYEQYF. The nucleotides are TGTGCCAGCAGTTCCCGAGGGACAGGCCGACCATACGAGCAGTACTTC.